Sequencing of this T cell receptor (beta chain) was carried out in a study of Graves' ophthalmopathy and Graves' hyperthyroidism. With respect to this clonotype: This could be a read error, since a much larger clone is one nucleotide away.

V gave up 10 bases and J gave up 3 bases, with 10 bases separating them. Per the germline V gene, CDR1 is ENHRY and CDR2 is SYGVKD. The CDR3 extends over 12 amino acids. RNA transcripts served as template for amplifying TCR beta CDR3 sequences. Second-round multiplex PCR followed a first-round RT-PCR using HTBI primers. MiXCR, applied by TCRdb to the multiplex PCR reads, yields one record per CDR3 protein. This table has 660,000 or so distinct CDR3 sequences, just over 40% appearing once. Sequenced material: peripheral blood. The origin of this receptor is an adult man with Graves' ophthalmopathy. The chain is built from TRBV10-3 and TRBJ1-5; no clear D. CDR3 nucleotide sequence: TGTGCCAGCCGACGGCACAATCAGCCCCAGCATTTT. Translating it yields CASRRHNQPQHF.